These 25 T cell receptor beta chains originate from one sample sequenced in a study of T cell repertoires in cytomegalovirus infection. MiXCR, run by TCRdb on the reads, gives a single entry per CDR3 protein. The sample has roughly 230,000 distinct CDR3 sequences; roughly 22% are singletons. Sequenced material: CD8+ T cells from PBMCs. The receptors were sampled from a human donor in good health (CMV status not recorded). Some clones in this sample may be carry-over from other donors' samples.

This clonotype was detected only a few times. The chain joins TRBV6-5 to TRBJ1-5, with TRBD1 identical over 8 bases. V gave up 2 bases and J gave up 6 bases; unmatched junction bases: 9. Germline assignment: CDR1 MNHEY and CDR2 SVGAGI. The CDR3 extends over 16 amino acids. The CDR3 reads CASSYRGQGLPQPQHF. CDR3 nucleotides: TGTGCCAGCAGTTACAGAGGACAGGGTCTTCCTCAGCCCCAGCATTTT.

This clonotype came up a few times. The chain has TRBV12-3 or TRBV12-4 and TRBJ1-1, with 8 bases that match TRBD1. V trimming: 5 bases; J trimming: 1 base; junction bases outside the gene matches: 6. The CDR3 runs to 15 residues. CDR3 sequence: CASSDTGGTNTEAFF. The CDR3 region has the DNA TGTGCCAGCAGTGATACAGGGGGAACGAACACTGAAGCTTTCTTT.

A word on this clonotype: It may be a read error: a sequence one base away is much more abundant. The CDR3, as DNA: TGTGCCAGCAGCTTGAACGCCCTCGCCTACGAGCAGTACTTC. This encodes CASSLNALAYEQYF. The chain is built from TRBV7-2 and TRBJ2-7; D uncertain. The CDR3 covers 14 residues. CDR1 SGHTA and CDR2 FQGNSA come from the germline V gene. V was clipped by 3 bases and J by 2 bases, with 11 bases between them. Full variable domain (remainder filled in from reference TRBV7-2 and TRBJ2-7): GAGVSQSPSNKVTEKGKDVELRCDPISGHTALYWYRQSLGQGLEFLIYFQGNSAPDKSGLPSDRFSAERTGGSVSTLTIQRTQQEDSAVYLCASSLNALAYEQYFGPGTRLTVT.

Only a few counts were recorded for this clonotype. The CDR3 here is CSARQLPGYTF. The CDR3 DNA follows: TGCAGTGCTCGACAGCTTCCGGGCTACACCTTC. This chain links TRBV20-1 with TRBJ1-2; tentative D call: TRBD1 (5 bases). This CDR3 has 11 residues. Trimming shortened V by 5 bases and J by 8 bases, and 12 bases separated the two germline ends. CDR1 is DFQATT, CDR2 SNEGSKA, per germline (reference sequence).

Remarks on this clonotype: The junction does not match germline at one end; this may be a read error. The chain is built from TRBV7-9 and TRBJ2-7; 9 bases align to TRBD1. The CDR3 is 13 residues long. Germline V gene sequence: CDR1 SEHNR, CDR2 FQNEAQ (reference sequence). In DNA, the CDR3 is TGTGCCAGCAGCTCACCCCCCGGACAGGGGATGCAGTTC. It codes for CASSSPPGQGMQF.

This clonotype was counted a few times. The gene calls are TRBV12-3 or TRBV12-4 and TRBJ2-1, with TRBD1 matching 7 bases. J lost 6 bases, V lost 7 bases, and 9 bases had no gene match. The length of the CDR3 is 14 residues. In DNA form, the CDR3 reads TGTGCCAGCATCCCAGGGGGTTTTAGCAATGAGCAGTTCTTC. It encodes CASIPGGFSNEQFF.

Concerning this clonotype: The junction differs from germline at one of its ends, possibly a read error. The CDR3 here is CASSWETKEMREIQYF. In DNA, the CDR3 is TGTGCCAGCAGCTGGGAGACAAAAGAGATGAGAGAGATCCAGTACTTC. V and J are TRBV7-3 and TRBJ2-5, with D possibly being TRBD2 (5 bases). CDR1 and CDR2 (germline): SGHTA, FQGTGA. This CDR3 region has 16 residues.

This clonotype was counted between two and nine times. The chain links TRBV2 to TRBJ1-1, with unresolved D. The CDR3 length is 14 residues. With 6 bases removed from V and 5 bases from J, the gap between germline ends came to 16 bases. Germline CDR1 is SNHLY and CDR2 is FYNNEI. CDR3 nucleotides: TGTGCCAGCAGGCCCCCTCGACCTGATACTGAAGCTTTCTTT. The encoded protein is CASRPPRPDTEAFF.

This clonotype was counted at least ten times. The chain employs TRBV7-2 and TRBJ2-7; TRBD1 matches 8 bases. The CDR3 loop spans 17 amino acids. Trimming cost V 1 base and J 2 bases; bases outside gene matches: 10. The V gene's germline CDR1 is SGHTA and CDR2 FQGNSA. The CDR3 loop is CASSLGLGQGTPYEQYF. The DNA for the CDR3 is TGTGCCAGCAGCTTAGGACTCGGACAGGGAACCCCCTACGAGCAGTACTTC.

In its sample, this clonotype was seen many times. This chain connects TRBV20-1 to TRBJ1-1; D remains ambiguous. Germline CDR1 DFQATT, CDR2 SNEGSKA (reference sequence). CDR3 length equals 12 residues. V lost 3 bases and J 4 bases, leaving 9 bases between the germline ends. The CDR3 DNA reads as TGCAGTGCTAGTGTTCCGGGCACTGAAGCTTTCTTT. It codes for CSASVPGTEAFF.

With respect to this clonotype: One end of the junction does not line up with germline, which may come from a read error. The chain is built from TRBV5-4 and TRBJ2-1; no clear D. The length of the CDR3 is 12 residues. The V gene's germline CDR1 is SGHNT and CDR2 YYREEE (reference sequence). The CDR3, as DNA: TGTGCCAGCAGCTTGGGGACCAATAAGCAGTTCTTC. Amino acids: CASSLGTNKQFF.

The sample holds many counts of this clonotype. The CDR3 loop is CASSSPPGLAGGPGEQFF. In nucleotides, the CDR3 is TGTGCCAGCAGTTCTCCCCCGGGCCTAGCGGGGGGACCGGGGGAGCAGTTCTTC. The rearrangement uses TRBV6-5 and TRBJ2-1; 11 bases fit TRBD2. The V and J ends lost 4 bases and 10 bases, in that order; junction bases with no gene match: 18. Germline V gene lookup returns CDR1 MNHEY and CDR2 SVGAGI. This CDR3 region has 18 residues.

This chain joins TRBV20-1 and TRBJ2-1, with 10 bases identical to TRBD2. The V gene end was trimmed by 1 base and the J gene end by 4 bases; junction bases not matched to a gene: 19. The CDR3 contains 20 residues. The germline CDR1 and CDR2 sequences are DFQATT and SNEGSKA (reference sequence). The CDR3 nucleotides are TGCAGTGCTAGAGGAGGAGTCGGGTATAGCGGGGGGTCCTTATACAATGAGCAGTTCTTC. Amino acid sequence: CSARGGVGYSGGSLYNEQFF.

The gene calls are TRBV2 and TRBJ1-6; D is uncertain. Germline V gene lookup returns CDR1 SNHLY and CDR2 FYNNEI. The ends were cut back, 6 bases at V and 9 bases at J, with 21 bases in the middle. The CDR3 runs 16 residues. The CDR3 DNA reads as TGTGCCAGCAGCGCCCTTAGCAGCGACTTTCTTTCACCCCTCCACTTT. Amino acids: CASSALSSDFLSPLHF.

This clonotype was counted at least ten times. The chain is built from TRBV11-2 and TRBJ1-6, with a weak D call TRBD1 (5 bases). Germline values: CDR1 SGHAT, CDR2 FQNNGV. The length of the CDR3 is 12 residues. Trimming pared 5 bases from V and 7 bases from J, leaving 6 bases between. The DNA for the CDR3 is TGTGCCAGCAGCCCAGGGAATTCACCCCTCCACTTT. This codes for CASSPGNSPLHF.

Many counts were recorded for this clonotype. The junction shows a germline mismatch at one end, possibly a read error. The rearrangement uses TRBV2 and TRBJ1-2; D is undetermined. The germline gives CDR1 SNHLY, CDR2 FYNNEI. This CDR3 is 12 amino acids long. CDR3 in DNA: TGTGCCAGCAGCTCACTGACGGGTCCTTTCGCCTTC. Residues: CASSSLTGPFAF.

This chain connects TRBV7-8 to TRBJ2-5; a possible D gene is TRBD1 (6 bases). V was trimmed by 0 bases and J by 2 bases, leaving 22 bases between them. CDR1 and CDR2 (germline): SGHVS, FQNEAQ. There are 19 residues in the CDR3. CDR3 loop: CASSLAYPRQVVDQETQYF. DNA for the CDR3: TGTGCCAGCAGCTTAGCGTACCCCAGACAGGTTGTCGATCAAGAGACCCAGTACTTC.

This clonotype came up a few times. The V call is TRBV6-2 or TRBV6-3, the J call TRBJ1-5; D is possibly TRBD1 (6 bases). This CDR3 spans 15 amino acids. Germline V gene sequence: CDR1 MNHEY, CDR2 SVGEGT. Trimming shortened V by 8 bases and J by 0 bases, and 14 bases separated the two germline ends. CDR3 region: CASLGARYSNQPQHF. The CDR3 DNA is TGTGCCAGCCTGGGGGCAAGATATAGCAATCAGCCCCAGCATTTT.

This clonotype was recorded a few times. The V and J genes are TRBV7-9 and TRBJ2-7; D may be TRBD1 (5 bases). This CDR3 is 14 amino acids long. The V end lost 5 bases, the J end lost 2 bases, and 13 bases lay between the germline ends. Germline V gives CDR1 SEHNR, CDR2 FQNEAQ (reference sequence). CDR3 amino acids: CASSPRTLPYEQYF. For the CDR3, the DNA is TGTGCCAGCAGCCCCCGGACACTACCCTACGAGCAGTACTTC.

Points on this clonotype: A read error may account for a junction end that differs from germline. The V call is TRBV29-1, the J call TRBJ2-1, with 8 bases identical to TRBD2. Germline assignment: CDR1 SQVTM and CDR2 ANQGSEA. CDR3 length: 10 residues. Written as DNA, the CDR3 is TGCAGCGTTGAATCCGGGGGGGAGATCTTC. Amino acid sequence: CSVESGGEIF.

The genes are TRBV7-8 and TRBJ1-1; the D gene is possibly TRBD1 (5 bases). The CDR3 runs to 15 residues. CDR1 SGHVS and CDR2 FQNEAQ come from the germline V gene. With 4 bases removed from V and 0 bases from J, the gap between germline ends came to 12 bases. DNA for the CDR3: TGTGCCAGCAGCTCCCTTGAGGGGATGAACACTGAAGCTTTCTTT. This translates into CASSSLEGMNTEAFF.

In its sample, this clonotype was seen a few times. V gene TRBV19 combines with J gene TRBJ1-1, with TRBD1 as a possible D gene (5 bases). The germline V and J ends were trimmed by 3 bases and 6 bases, with 14 bases remaining between them. Germline CDR1 LNHDA, CDR2 SQIVND (reference sequence). The CDR3 loop spans 14 amino acids. Here the CDR3 DNA reads TGTGCCAGTAGTATTGCCGCCTCGGGGCCTGAAGCTTTCTTT. Translating it yields CASSIAASGPEAFF.

This clonotype was observed a few times. The chain carries TRBV4-1 and TRBJ1-3; perhaps TRBD1 as D (6 bases). The ends were cut back, 2 bases at V and 0 bases at J, with 17 bases in the middle. The CDR3 spans 18 residues. Germline CDR1 MGHRA, CDR2 YSYEKL. CDR3 in DNA: TGCGCCAGCAGCCAATCTTCCTATGGGGGCTCCTCTGGAAACACCATATATTTT. Translated, it gives CASSQSSYGGSSGNTIYF.

The genes are TRBV24-1 and TRBJ2-5; 9 nucleotides match TRBD2. Unmatched junction bases numbered 13, after V lost 4 bases and J lost 5 bases. The CDR3 has 17 amino acids. Germline CDR1 reads KGHDR; CDR2 reads SFDVKD. CDR3 DNA: TGTGCCACCAGTGACCCGAGAGCCGGCGGGGGGGAGGAGACCCAGTACTTC. It codes for CATSDPRAGGGEETQYF.

This chain connects TRBV12-3 or TRBV12-4 to TRBJ2-1; 9 bases match TRBD2. CDR3 length: 15 residues. The J segment lost 8 bases and the V segment lost 6 bases, leaving 11 bases of the junction unmatched. The CDR3 DNA reads as TGTGCCAGCAGCTCAGCGGGGGGTATATTCGATGAGCAGTTCTTC. Translating gives CASSSAGGIFDEQFF.